These 3 T cell receptor beta chains came from one sample sequenced in a study of T cell responses to AZD1222 COVID-19 vaccine. Sequencing was performed with immunoSEQ multiplex PCR; in TCRdb, only in-frame clones are kept and a portion is missing. The repertoire holds about 170,000 clones, with 90% as singletons. Source: peripheral blood, taken on day 0 of AZD1222 vaccination. The receptor source for this set is an adult in good health.

The J gene is TRBJ2-7, the V gene TRBV7-9; TRBD2 aligns across 7 bases. Trimming at V came to 6 bases and at J to 7 bases, leaving 9 bases not matched to a gene. CDR3 length equals 13 residues. The germline CDR1 and CDR2 sequences are SEHNR and FQNEAQ (reference sequence). CDR3 amino acids: CASRGDYLGEQYF. The DNA of the CDR3 is TGTGCCAGCAGGGGGGACTACTTAGGAGAGCAGTACTTC.

The genes are TRBV24-1 and TRBJ1-2; D remains unclear. Germline V gene data show CDR1 as KGHDR and CDR2 as SFDVKD. The CDR3 length is 13 residues. The V gene lost 5 bases and the J gene lost 0 bases, with 6 bases spanning the gap. The CDR3 reads CATSAGTNYGYTF. CDR3 nucleotides: TGTGCCACCAGTGCGGGCACTAACTATGGCTACACCTTC.

This clone was picked up one time. The CDR3 region is CASSVEADTQYF. CDR3 nucleotide sequence: TGTGCCAGCAGTGTGGAGGCAGATACGCAGTATTTT. The V gene is TRBV2, the J gene TRBJ2-3; D is possibly TRBD2 (5 bases). Germline CDR1 SNHLY, CDR2 FYNNEI. This CDR3 comprises 12 residues. The V end was cut by 4 bases, the J end by 4 bases, with 6 bases between.